A single sample is the source of the 5 T cell receptor beta chains below, sequenced in a study of blood T cell repertoires in COVID-19. Assay used: immunoSEQ multiplex PCR; TCRdb lists only in-frame clones, some missing. This sample has 130,000 to 150,000 clones, with about four fifths found just once. Sequences were obtained from PBMCs or T cells enriched from blood (not recorded which). Receptor source: a man aged 50 or older who had recovered from COVID-19.

This clone was seen only a few times. V gene TRBV18 combines with J gene TRBJ2-2; 7 bases are a match to TRBD2. This CDR3 has 16 residues. Germline V lookup: CDR1 KGHSH, CDR2 LQKENI. V lost 2 bases, J lost 5 bases, and 8 bases stayed unmatched. The CDR3 loop is CASSPIRGDRTGELFF. CDR3 DNA sequence: TGTGCCAGCTCACCAATACGGGGGGATCGGACCGGGGAGCTGTTTTTT.

The chain's CDR3 is CASSPYRGHGYTF. The CDR3, as DNA: TGTGCCAGCAGCCCATACAGGGGGCATGGCTACACCTTC. This rearrangement joins TRBV14 to TRBJ1-2; TRBD1 agrees at 9 bases. The CDR3 is 13 amino acids. Germline CDR1 reads SGHDN; CDR2 reads FVKESK. J was trimmed by 6 bases and V by 4 bases; bases with no gene match: 3.

In DNA form, the CDR3 reads TGTGCCAGCAGCAATACCGGGACAGCCGCCGGGGAGCTGTTTTTT. Its translation is CASSNTGTAAGELFF. The chain carries TRBV5-4 and TRBJ2-2; 7 positions match TRBD1. After removal of 4 bases from V and 6 bases from J, the junction contained 9 bases not matched to a gene. From germline, CDR1 is SGHNT and CDR2 YYREEE (reference sequence). The CDR3 has 15 amino acids. The full variable domain, rest sourced from reference TRBV5-4 and TRBJ2-2, is ETGVTQSPTHLIKTRGQQVTLRCSSQSGHNTVSWYQQALGQGPQFIFQYYREEENGRGNFPPRFSGLQFPNYSSELNVNALELDDSALYLCASSNTGTAAGELFFGEGSRLTVL.

V and J are TRBV6-1 and TRBJ1-2, with D possibly TRBD1 on 6 matching bases. V lost 2 bases and J lost 7, with 11 bases in between. CDR3 length: 13 residues. Germline CDR1 and CDR2: MNHNS and SASEGT. CDR3 sequence reads: CASSEPTGPGYTF. The DNA for the CDR3 is TGTGCCAGCAGTGAACCTACAGGGCCTGGCTACACCTTC.

The V and J genes are TRBV4-2 and TRBJ1-5; D possibly corresponds to TRBD1 (6 bases). This CDR3 comprises 16 residues. Germline CDR1 LGHNA, CDR2 YNFKEQ. V lost 2 bases and J lost 7, with 18 bases in between. The CDR3 nucleotides are TGTGCCAGCAGCCAATCGGGGGGTGGGGGCGGGCAGCCCCAGCATTTT. Protein product: CASSQSGGGGGQPQHF.